Shown below are 21 T cell receptor beta chains from a single sample sequenced in a study of blood T cell repertoires in COVID-19 (dated by TCRdb to the early 2020s). Receptor libraries were prepared by the immunoSEQ multiplex PCR assay. Here the immuneACCESS table is served through TCRdb, limited to in-frame sequences with V and J called. Missing clones are a known gap in these copies; in checked studies unresolved V genes cover under half, and the rest lacks a known reason. The sample includes 200,000 to 250,000 clones, with roughly nine tenths observed a single time. The ten top clones hold roughly 6.3% of the sample. The specimen sequenced was peripheral blood. Receptor source: a man aged 60-69 years with acute or convalescent COVID-19.

The rearrangement uses TRBV5-6 and TRBJ1-1; 8 nucleotides align to TRBD1. This CDR3 has 14 amino acids. The germline CDR1 and CDR2 sequences are SGHDT and YYEEEE. The ends lost 3 bases at V and 4 bases at J; junction bases unmatched: 5. The CDR3 DNA reads TGTGCCAGCAGCTCCCAGGGGGCGGTCACTGAAGCTTTCTTT. The encoded protein is CASSSQGAVTEAFF.

This chain connects TRBV19 to TRBJ2-3; 9 bases fit TRBD1. V lost 3 bases to trimming and J lost 1 base; unmatched junction nucleotides: 20. Germline V lookup: CDR1 LNHDA, CDR2 SQIVND (reference sequence). The length of the CDR3 is 21 residues. This CDR3 reads CASSIGGTGKQPGPRTDTQYF. DNA of the CDR3: TGTGCCAGTAGTATTGGAGGGACAGGGAAACAACCGGGACCACGCACAGATACGCAGTATTTT.

V usage is TRBV28 and J usage is TRBJ1-2, with unresolved D. The V and J ends lost 7 bases and 0 bases respectively, with 12 bases between them. Germline V gives CDR1 MDHEN, CDR2 SYDVKM. The CDR3 totals 14 residues. The CDR3, as DNA: TGTGCCAGCACATCACCTACGGCTAACTATGGCTACACCTTC. The encoded protein is CASTSPTANYGYTF.

The rearrangement joins TRBV7-3 to TRBJ2-3; the D is unclear. Germline CDR1 SGHTA, CDR2 FQGTGA. V lost 4 bases, J lost 10 bases, and 9 bases lay in between. The CDR3 spans 11 residues. CDR3 region: CASSSMLAQYF. For the CDR3, the DNA is TGTGCCAGCAGCTCCATGCTAGCGCAGTATTTT.

The genes are TRBV4-3 and TRBJ1-4; weak D call: TRBD1 (5 bases). The CDR3 sequence is 15 residues long. V was cut by 0 bases and J by 8 bases, with 13 bases left in between. Germline assignment: CDR1 LGHNA and CDR2 YSLEER. The CDR3 DNA reads as TGCGCCAGCAGCCAAGAAGGAGGGGCTCACGAAAAACTGTTTTTT. Its protein product is CASSQEGGAHEKLFF.

This sequence joins TRBV30 and TRBJ1-1; TRBD1 is a possible D gene (5 bases). From germline, CDR1 is GTSNPN and CDR2 SVGIG (reference sequence). This CDR3 spans 16 amino acids. V lost 2 bases and J 4 bases, leaving 20 bases between the germline ends. This CDR3 is CAWSKGPLRLGTEAFF. DNA for the CDR3: TGTGCCTGGAGTAAGGGGCCGCTACGGCTGGGCACTGAAGCTTTCTTT.

The chain combines TRBV6-5 with TRBJ1-2; D may be TRBD1 (5 bases). Germline CDR1 and CDR2: MNHEY and SVGAGI. This CDR3 comprises 14 residues. The ends were cut back, 0 bases at V and 8 bases at J, with 13 bases in the middle. The CDR3 region is CASSYSAGISGYTF. CDR3 nucleotide sequence: TGTGCCAGCAGTTACTCTGCAGGGATAAGCGGCTACACCTTC.

V and J are TRBV28 and TRBJ1-5; a weak D match, TRBD1 (5 bases). CDR3 length: 14 amino acids. Germline loops: CDR1 MDHEN, CDR2 SYDVKM. Trimming left V 7 bases short and J 7 bases short, with 17 bases between. Written as DNA, the CDR3 is TGTGCCAGCACCGATGGGGCGGCTTCACAGCCCCAGCATTTT. Translation: CASTDGAASQPQHF.

V usage is TRBV18 and J usage is TRBJ1-4, with D perhaps TRBD1 (6 bases). Germline CDR1 KGHSH, CDR2 LQKENI. The V end lost 5 bases, the J end lost 4 bases, and 8 bases lay between the germline ends. This CDR3 comprises 13 residues. The CDR3 loop reads CASSVQGNEKLFF. The DNA for the CDR3 is TGTGCCAGCTCAGTACAGGGTAATGAAAAACTGTTTTTT.

This chain connects TRBV30 to TRBJ1-5, with TRBD1 matching 10 bases. Germline trimming cut 2 bases from V and 3 bases from J; bases unmatched to any gene: 7. This CDR3 contains 16 residues. Germline V gene data show CDR1 as GTSNPN and CDR2 as SVGIG (reference sequence). CDR3 loop: CAWSFPGTGVNQPQHF. The DNA for the CDR3 is TGTGCCTGGAGTTTTCCCGGGACAGGGGTCAATCAGCCCCAGCATTTT.

This clone came up once. The J gene is TRBJ1-1, the V gene TRBV3-1 (or the pseudogene TRBV3-2); D unclear. Germline V gene lookup returns CDR1 LGHDT and CDR2 YNNKEL (reference sequence). The CDR3 loop spans 13 amino acids. V was shortened by 5 bases and J by 1 base, with 8 bases between the two germline ends. CDR3 bases: TGTGCCAGCAGCTCAGTCCCGAACACTGAAGCTTTCTTT. This gives the protein CASSSVPNTEAFF.

The CDR3 region is CASSQSPGAGWEKLFF. In nucleotides, the CDR3 is TGTGCCAGCAGCCAATCCCCAGGGGCCGGTTGGGAAAAACTGTTTTTT. The chain couples TRBV7-2 to TRBJ1-4; possibly TRBD1 for D (6 bases). This CDR3 has 16 residues. The V gene's germline CDR1 is SGHTA and CDR2 FQGNSA. V lost 5 bases to trimming and J lost 8 bases, with 21 bases between them. Full variable domain (missing parts from reference TRBV7-2 and TRBJ1-4): GAGVSQSPSNKVTEKGKDVELRCDPISGHTALYWYRQSLGQGLEFLIYFQGNSAPDKSGLPSDRFSAERTGGSVSTLTIQRTQQEDSAVYLCASSQSPGAGWEKLFFGSGTQLSVL.

This chain links TRBV28 with TRBJ2-3; 8 nucleotides match TRBD2. The CDR3 sequence is 15 residues long. The J segment lost 3 bases and the V segment lost 7 bases, leaving 9 bases of the junction unmatched. In germline, CDR1 is MDHEN, CDR2 SYDVKM. As DNA, the CDR3 is TGTGCCAGCACCCTAGCGGCGGGAGGAACAGATACGCAGTATTTT. Translated: CASTLAAGGTDTQYF.

This clone was recorded only once. The chain employs TRBV4-3 and TRBJ1-4, with TRBD1 as a possible D gene (5 bases). Germline CDR1 reads LGHNA; CDR2 reads YSLEER. This CDR3 comprises 17 residues. Trimming cost V 0 bases and J 0 bases, with 11 bases left between them. In DNA, the CDR3 is TGCGCCAGCAGCCAAGATCTCGGGGGTGCAACTAATGAAAAACTGTTTTTT. Protein product: CASSQDLGGATNEKLFF.

The chain recombines TRBV18 with TRBJ2-7; 7 positions agree with TRBD1. Germline V gene sequence: CDR1 KGHSH, CDR2 LQKENI. The CDR3 has 16 residues. Trimming removed 3 bases from V and 1 base from J; junction bases left unmatched: 9. The CDR3: CASSPSGDRGSYEQYF. CDR3 in DNA: TGTGCCAGCTCACCGTCCGGGGACAGAGGATCCTACGAGCAGTACTTC.

The V gene is TRBV5-8, the J gene TRBJ1-6, with TRBD1 matching 12 bases. Germline CDR1 and CDR2: SGHTS and YDEGEE. The CDR3 is made up of 17 amino acids. V was clipped by 5 bases and J by 12 bases; unmatched bases: 15. This CDR3 is CASRPFWDRGPEVPLHF. The CDR3 DNA is TGTGCCAGCAGACCGTTTTGGGACAGGGGGCCCGAGGTACCCCTCCACTTT.

The chain uses TRBV27 and TRBJ1-4; 9 bases agree with TRBD1. The CDR3 extends over 13 amino acids. Germline V lookup: CDR1 MNHEY, CDR2 SMNVEV (reference sequence). V shed 6 bases and J 10 bases; nucleotides not matched to a gene: 6. The CDR3 DNA reads TGTGCCAGCAGCTGGGACAGGGAGGGAAAACTGTTTTTT. It encodes CASSWDREGKLFF.

This chain connects TRBV6-5 to TRBJ1-2; 7 nucleotides align to TRBD1. Germline values: CDR1 MNHEY, CDR2 SVGAGI. J lost 8 bases, V lost 6 bases, and 6 bases had no gene match. There are 12 residues in the CDR3. CDR3 loop: CASRFQGGGYTF. Here the CDR3 DNA reads TGTGCCAGCAGGTTCCAGGGGGGAGGCTACACCTTC.

The chain is built from TRBV7-8 and TRBJ1-6; TRBD1 might be the D (5 bases). With 1 base removed from V and 14 bases from J, the gap between germline ends came to 24 bases. The V gene's germline CDR1 is SGHVS and CDR2 FQNEAQ. The CDR3 extends over 17 amino acids. CDR3 sequence (DNA): TGTGCCAGCAGCTTAGTAGGTTCGACTGCCACCGGGGGGACCCTCCACTTT. Its protein is CASSLVGSTATGGTLHF.

The chain combines TRBV30 with TRBJ2-7, with 11 bases fitting TRBD1. CDR3 length: 16 amino acids. V shed 2 bases, J shed 1 base, and the junction held 7 bases outside the gene matches. Looked up from germline, CDR1 is GTSNPN and CDR2 is SVGIG (reference sequence). CDR3 amino acids: CAWSSAGTGGSYEQYF. CDR3 sequence (DNA): TGTGCCTGGAGTTCAGCCGGGACAGGGGGTTCCTACGAGCAGTACTTC.

This clone showed up just once. This sequence joins TRBV6-5 and TRBJ2-2, with D unclear. Trimming took off 6 bases at V and 1 base at J, with 12 bases between the two ends. Germline V gene sequence: CDR1 MNHEY, CDR2 SVGAGI. This CDR3 region has 15 residues. This CDR3 is CASSPRRGNTGELFF. CDR3 in DNA: TGTGCCAGCAGCCCGCGGCGCGGGAACACCGGGGAGCTGTTTTTT.